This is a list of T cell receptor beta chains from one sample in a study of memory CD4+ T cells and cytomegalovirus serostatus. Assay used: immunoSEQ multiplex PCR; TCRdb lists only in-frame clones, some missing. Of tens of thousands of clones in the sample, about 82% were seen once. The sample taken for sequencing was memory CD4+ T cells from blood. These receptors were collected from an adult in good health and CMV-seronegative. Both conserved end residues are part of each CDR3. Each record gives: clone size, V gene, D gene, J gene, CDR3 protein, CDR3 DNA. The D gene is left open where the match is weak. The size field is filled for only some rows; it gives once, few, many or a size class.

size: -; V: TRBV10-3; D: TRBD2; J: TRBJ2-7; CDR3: CAISPQAGDPSEQYF; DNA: TGTGCCATCAGCCCCCAAGCGGGGGATCCCAGCGAGCAGTACTTC
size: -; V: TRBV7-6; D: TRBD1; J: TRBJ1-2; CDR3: CASSLGTGEYGYTF; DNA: TGTGCCAGCAGCTTAGGGACAGGGGAGTATGGCTACACCTTC
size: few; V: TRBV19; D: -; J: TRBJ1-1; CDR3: CASTTKMNTEAFF; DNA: TGTGCCAGTACCACGAAAATGAACACTGAAGCTTTCTTT
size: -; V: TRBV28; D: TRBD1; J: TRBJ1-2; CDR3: CASSSTGGNYGYTF; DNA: TGTGCCAGCAGCTCAACAGGGGGAAACTATGGCTACACCTTC
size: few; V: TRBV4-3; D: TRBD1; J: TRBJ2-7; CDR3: CASSQDYTGAQYF; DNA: TGCGCCAGCAGCCAGGATTATACAGGGGCGCAGTACTTC
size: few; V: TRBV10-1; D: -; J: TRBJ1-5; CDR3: CASSQGSNQPQHF; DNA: TGCGCCAGCAGTCAGGGGAGCAATCAGCCCCAGCATTTT
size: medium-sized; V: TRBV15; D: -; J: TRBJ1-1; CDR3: CATSRDGRNTEAFF; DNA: TGTGCCACCAGCAGAGATGGGAGGAACACTGAAGCTTTCTTT
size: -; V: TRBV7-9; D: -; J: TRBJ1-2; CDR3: CASSLGSPLGEDGYTF; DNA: TGTGCCAGCAGCTTAGGAAGCCCCTTGGGGGAGGATGGCTACACCTTC
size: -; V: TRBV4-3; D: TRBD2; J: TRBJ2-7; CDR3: CASSQDTSGAPPGEQYF; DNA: TGCGCCAGCAGCCAAGATACTAGCGGGGCCCCCCCTGGTGAGCAGTACTTC
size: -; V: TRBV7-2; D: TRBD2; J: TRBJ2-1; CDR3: CASSPRTSGAYNEQFF; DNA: TGTGCCAGCAGCCCTAGGACTAGCGGGGCCTACAATGAGCAGTTCTTC
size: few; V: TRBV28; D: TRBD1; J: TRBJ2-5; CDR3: CASSPGTGTEETQYF; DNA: TGTGCCAGCAGTCCCGGGACAGGGACCGAAGAGACCCAGTACTTC
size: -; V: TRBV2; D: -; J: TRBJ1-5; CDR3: CATGGGNQPQHF; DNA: TGTGCCACTGGGGGCGGCAATCAGCCCCAGCATTTT
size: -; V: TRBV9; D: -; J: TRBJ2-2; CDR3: CASSVGGSLTGELFF; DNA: TGTGCCAGCAGCGTAGGTGGGAGTTTAACCGGGGAGCTGTTTTTT
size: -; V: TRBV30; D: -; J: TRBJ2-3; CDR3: CAWSKGMTDTQYF; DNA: TGTGCCTGGAGCAAGGGGATGACAGATACGCAGTATTTT
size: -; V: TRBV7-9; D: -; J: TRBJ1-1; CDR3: CASSFLNGGLAEAFF; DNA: TGTGCCAGCAGCTTCCTTAACGGGGGGCTCGCTGAAGCTTTCTTT
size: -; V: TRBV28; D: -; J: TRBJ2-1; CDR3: CASSLFSRRNEQFF; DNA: TGTGCCAGCAGTTTATTTTCCAGGCGAAATGAGCAGTTCTTC
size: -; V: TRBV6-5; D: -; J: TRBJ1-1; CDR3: CASSYSLASGTEAFF; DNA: TGTGCCAGCAGTTACTCATTAGCCTCAGGGACTGAAGCTTTCTTT
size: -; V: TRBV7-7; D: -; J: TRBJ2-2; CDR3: CASSPGRRDWDLLNTGELFF; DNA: TGTGCCAGCAGCCCTGGTAGGAGGGACTGGGATCTTTTAAACACCGGGGAGCTGTTTTTT
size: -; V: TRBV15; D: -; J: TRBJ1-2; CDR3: CATSRDLSFGYGYTF; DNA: TGTGCCACCAGCAGAGATCTCTCTTTTGGCTATGGCTACACCTTC
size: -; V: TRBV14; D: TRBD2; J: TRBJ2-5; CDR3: CASSQDSGGETQYF; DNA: TGTGCCAGCAGCCAAGATTCGGGGGGAGAGACCCAGTACTTC
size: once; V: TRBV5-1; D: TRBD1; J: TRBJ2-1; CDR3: CASSIGQGNFDEQFF; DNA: TGCGCCAGCAGCATTGGACAGGGTAATTTCGATGAGCAGTTCTTC
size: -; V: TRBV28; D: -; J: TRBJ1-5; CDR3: CASSRGGNQPQHF; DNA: TGTGCCAGCAGCCGGGGGGGCAATCAGCCCCAGCATTTT
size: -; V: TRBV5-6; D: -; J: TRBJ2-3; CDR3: CASSLDFTADTQYF; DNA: TGTGCCAGCAGCTTGGATTTTACCGCAGATACGCAGTATTTT
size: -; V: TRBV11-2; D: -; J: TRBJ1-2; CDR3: CASSQGLEGFYGYTF; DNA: TGTGCCAGCAGCCAAGGTCTAGAGGGGTTCTATGGCTACACCTTC
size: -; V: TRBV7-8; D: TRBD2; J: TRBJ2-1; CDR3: CASRAGIGGRDNEQFF; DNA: TGTGCCAGCAGAGCGGGGATCGGCGGGAGAGACAATGAGCAGTTCTTC
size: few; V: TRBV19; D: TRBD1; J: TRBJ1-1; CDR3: CASSGGGNEAFF; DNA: TGTGCCAGTAGTGGAGGGGGCAATGAAGCTTTCTTT
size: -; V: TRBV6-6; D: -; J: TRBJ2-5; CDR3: CASSLGLQETQYF; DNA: TGTGCCAGCAGCTTGGGACTCCAAGAGACCCAGTACTTC
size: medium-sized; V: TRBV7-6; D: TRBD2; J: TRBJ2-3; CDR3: CASSLTSGTYTDTQYF; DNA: TGTGCCAGCAGCTTGACTAGCGGGACCTACACAGATACGCAGTATTTT
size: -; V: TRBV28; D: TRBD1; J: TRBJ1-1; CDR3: CASSRPGTGNTEAFF; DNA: TGTGCCAGCAGCCGTCCCGGGACAGGGAACACTGAAGCTTTCTTT
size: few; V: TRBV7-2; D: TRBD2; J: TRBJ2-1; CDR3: CASSLLTSGRSRAYNEQFF; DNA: TGTGCCAGCAGCCTCCTGACTAGCGGGAGGTCTCGGGCCTACAATGAGCAGTTCTTC
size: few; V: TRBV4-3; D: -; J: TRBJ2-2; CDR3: CASSQDGRLNTGELFF; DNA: TGCGCCAGCAGCCAAGACGGCAGACTTAACACCGGGGAGCTGTTTTTT
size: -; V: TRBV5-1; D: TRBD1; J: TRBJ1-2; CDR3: CASSLGQGDGYTF; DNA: TGCGCCAGCAGCTTGGGACAGGGGGATGGCTACACCTTC
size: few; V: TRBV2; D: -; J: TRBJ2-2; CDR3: CASSETTVDTGELFF; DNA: TGTGCCAGCAGTGAAACAACAGTGGACACCGGGGAGCTGTTTTTT
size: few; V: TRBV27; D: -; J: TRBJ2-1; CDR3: CASRGLVGSSYNEQFF; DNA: TGTGCCAGCAGAGGGTTGGTCGGGAGCTCCTACAATGAGCAGTTCTTC
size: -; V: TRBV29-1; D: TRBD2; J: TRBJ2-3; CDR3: CSVEAGGVDTQYF; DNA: TGCAGCGTTGAAGCGGGAGGGGTAGATACGCAGTATTTT
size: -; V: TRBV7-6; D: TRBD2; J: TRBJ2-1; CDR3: CASSLVGLAGWEQFF; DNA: TGTGCCAGCAGCTTAGTAGGACTAGCGGGTTGGGAGCAGTTCTTC
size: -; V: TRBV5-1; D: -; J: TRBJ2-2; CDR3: CASSFNTGELFF; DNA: TGCGCCAGCAGCTTTAACACCGGGGAGCTGTTTTTT
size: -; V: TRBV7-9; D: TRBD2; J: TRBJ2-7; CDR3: CASSSTTGGEQYF; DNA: TGTGCCAGCAGTTCAACCACGGGGGGCGAGCAGTACTTC
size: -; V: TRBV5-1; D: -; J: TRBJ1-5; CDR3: CASSSDLDQPQHF; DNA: TGCGCCAGCAGCTCGGACCTGGATCAGCCCCAGCATTTT
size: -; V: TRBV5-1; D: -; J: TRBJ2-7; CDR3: CASSLAGRTTYEQYF; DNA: TGCGCCAGCAGCTTGGCCGGCAGGACAACCTACGAGCAGTACTTC
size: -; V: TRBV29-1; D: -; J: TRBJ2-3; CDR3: CSARQGGGTDTQYF; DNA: TGCAGCGCCCGACAGGGAGGCGGCACAGATACGCAGTATTTT
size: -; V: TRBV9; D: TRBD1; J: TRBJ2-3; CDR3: CASSSRQGPTDTQYF; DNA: TGTGCCAGCAGCTCCCGACAGGGACCCACAGATACGCAGTATTTT
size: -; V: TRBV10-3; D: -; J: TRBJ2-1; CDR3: CAISGALGEGDNEQFF; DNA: TGTGCCATCAGTGGAGCTTTGGGTGAAGGGGACAATGAGCAGTTCTTC
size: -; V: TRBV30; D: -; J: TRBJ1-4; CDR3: CAWRTRNEKLFF; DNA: TGTGCCTGGAGGACAAGGAATGAAAAACTGTTTTTT
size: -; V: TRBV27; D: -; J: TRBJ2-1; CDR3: CASKQDYGEQFF; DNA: TGTGCCAGCAAGCAAGACTACGGTGAGCAGTTCTTC
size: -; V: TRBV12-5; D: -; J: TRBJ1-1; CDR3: CASGLEENTEAFF; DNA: TGTGCTAGTGGTTTGGAAGAGAACACTGAAGCTTTCTTT
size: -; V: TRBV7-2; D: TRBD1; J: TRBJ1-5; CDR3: CASSFTTGGPNQPQHF; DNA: TGTGCCAGCAGCTTCACCACAGGGGGACCCAATCAGCCCCAGCATTTT
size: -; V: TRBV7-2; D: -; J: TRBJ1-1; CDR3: CASSLAANTEAFF; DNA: TGTGCCAGCAGCTTAGCGGCGAACACTGAAGCTTTCTTT
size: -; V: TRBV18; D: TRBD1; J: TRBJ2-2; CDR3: CASSFGQGADTGELFF; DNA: TGTGCCAGCTCATTCGGACAGGGAGCCGACACCGGGGAGCTGTTTTTT